The T cell receptor beta chain described here comes from a study of siplizumab effects on memory and regulatory T cells. Only in-frame clones appear in the TCRdb table, and some are missing; sequencing was by immunoSEQ multiplex PCR. The profile covers over 100,000 clones, with over 85% appearing a single time and approximately 0.67% taken by the ten largest. The junction had 7 bases not matched to a gene; V was cut back by 6 bases and J by 5 bases. The CDR3 is 14 residues long. Germline CDR1 MNHNS, CDR2 SASEGT. The sequence was collected from a human donor in good health. Sequences were obtained from Tregs sorted from blood. The V gene is TRBV6-1, the J gene TRBJ1-1; TRBD1 matches 9 bases. CDR3 protein: CASSTGTGWTEAFF. For the CDR3, the DNA is TGTGCCAGCAGCACCGGGACAGGGTGGACTGAAGCTTTCTTT.